These 3 T cell receptor beta chains share one sample of origin, sequenced in a study of cytomegalovirus exposure and HLA in healthy donors (TCRdb year 2017). Preparation of the library involved the immunoSEQ multiplex PCR assay. For the multiplex PCR, a mixture combining 60 forward primers for TCR Vbeta segments and 13 reverse primers for TCR Jbeta segments was used. The immuneACCESS repertoire file appears here via TCRdb, limited to in-frame rearrangements. These files lack a portion of the clones; in checked studies, under half of the deficit traces to unresolved V genes, and the cause of the others is not known. For this sample there are roughly 150,000 clones; 76% appear just once. The ten largest clones add up to approximately 2.8% of the sample. The sequenced sample consisted of PBMCs. The receptors were sampled from a male donor in good health and CMV-seronegative.

This clone turned up a few times. The chain recombines TRBV5-6 with TRBJ1-1, with D perhaps TRBD1 (5 bases). The CDR3 contains 14 residues. The V and J ends lost 3 bases and 3 bases respectively, with 12 bases between them. Germline V gene lookup returns CDR1 SGHDT and CDR2 YYEEEE. CDR3 residues: CASSSTGRDTEAFF. CDR3 coding DNA: TGTGCCAGCAGCTCAACAGGAAGGGACACTGAAGCTTTCTTT.

V and J are TRBV11-2 and TRBJ2-1; tentative D call: TRBD2 (5 bases). The germline CDR1 and CDR2 sequences are SGHAT and FQNNGV. CDR3 length: 17 residues. Trimming cost V 5 bases and J 8 bases, with 25 bases left between them. The CDR3 nucleotides read TGTGCCAGCAGCCCGCACTTGCGGGTCGTAGGCGTAGATGAGCAGTTCTTC. It is translated as CASSPHLRVVGVDEQFF.

The chain has TRBV9 and TRBJ2-1, with 11 bases that match TRBD1. Germline CDR1 and CDR2: SGDLS and YYNGEE. Germline trimming cut 2 bases from V and 2 bases from J; bases unmatched to any gene: 3. This CDR3 has 16 residues. The CDR3 loop reads CASSVGGQGAYNEQFF. The CDR3 DNA reads as TGTGCCAGCAGCGTGGGGGGACAGGGGGCCTACAATGAGCAGTTCTTC.